These 31 T cell receptor beta chains were sequenced from one sample in a study of T cells in Graves' hyperthyroidism and ophthalmopathy. The source material, RNA transcripts, was used to amplify TCR beta CDR3 regions. First-round RT-PCR of the TCR CDR3 relied on the HTBI primer set. Each CDR3 protein gets one entry after TCRdb re-called the multiplex PCR reads with MiXCR. In the table there are around 500,000 distinct CDR3 sequences, roughly 15% of which are singletons. Sequencing was performed on blood. The receptors shown here come from a woman in her thirties or forties with Graves' hyperthyroidism.

This clonotype was seen repeatedly, ten times or more. This chain joins TRBV27 and TRBJ1-4; no clear D. This CDR3 is built from 15 residues. Germline assignment: CDR1 MNHEY and CDR2 SMNVEV (reference sequence). Trimming removed 2 bases from V and 8 bases from J, with 15 bases in between. This chain's CDR3 is CASSLRTGFEEKLFF. The CDR3 DNA sequence: TGTGCCAGCAGTTTACGGACGGGGTTTGAGGAAAAACTGTTTTTT.

This clonotype was counted a few times. The chain carries TRBV10-3 and TRBJ1-6; D is ambiguous. Germline V gives CDR1 ENHRY, CDR2 SYGVKD. This CDR3 contains 12 residues. V was trimmed by 3 bases and J by 10 bases, leaving 7 bases between them. This CDR3 reads CAISEGLSPLHF. In DNA, the CDR3 is TGTGCCATCAGTGAAGGTTTGTCACCCCTCCACTTT.

This clonotype was detected ten times or more. The chain uses TRBV28 and TRBJ1-2; possibly TRBD1 for D (5 bases). The CDR3 contains 13 residues. Germline V gene lookup returns CDR1 MDHEN and CDR2 SYDVKM. Trimming took 7 bases from V and 4 from J, leaving 13 bases between them. The CDR3 spells CASTPQVIYGYTF. The DNA for the CDR3 is TGTGCCAGCACCCCACAGGTCATCTATGGCTACACCTTC.

This clonotype was seen repeatedly, ten times or more. The chain couples TRBV28 to TRBJ1-1; D not resolved. In germline, CDR1 is MDHEN, CDR2 SYDVKM. V lost 5 bases and J 4 bases, leaving 5 bases between the germline ends. This CDR3 has 11 amino acids. The CDR3 is CASSRTTEAFF. Written as DNA, the CDR3 is TGTGCCAGCAGTAGGACCACTGAAGCTTTCTTT. Full variable domain (rest looked up from reference TRBV28 and TRBJ1-1): DVKVTQSSRYLVKRTGEKVFLECVQDMDHENMFWYRQDPGLGLRLIYFSYDVKMKEKGDIPEGYSVSREKKERFSLILESASTNQTSMYLCASSRTTEAFFGQGTRLTVV.

This clonotype was seen many times. The rearrangement links TRBV28 to TRBJ2-1; TRBD1 or TRBD2 may be the D gene (6 bases each). V shed 0 bases and J shed 8 bases, with 14 bases lying between them. The CDR3 length is 15 residues. Germline-derived CDR1 and CDR2 are MDHEN and SYDVKM. The CDR3 loop is CASSLWSSGGDEQFF. The CDR3 nucleotides are TGTGCCAGCAGTTTATGGTCTTCCGGGGGCGATGAGCAGTTCTTC.

This clonotype was counted between two and nine times. The genes are TRBV27 and TRBJ2-2; 9 nucleotides align to TRBD2. The V segment lost 3 bases and the J segment 2 bases; nucleotides outside the gene matches: 1. This CDR3 comprises 15 residues. Germline CDR1 reads MNHEY; CDR2 reads SMNVEV (reference sequence). The CDR3 region is CASSFSGSNTGELFF. CDR3 bases: TGTGCCAGCAGTTTTAGCGGGAGTAACACCGGGGAGCTGTTTTTT.

This clonotype was counted at least ten times. This rearrangement joins TRBV12-3 or TRBV12-4 to TRBJ2-3, with no clear D. The V and J ends lost 2 bases and 3 bases respectively, with 9 bases between them. The CDR3 has 14 residues. CDR3 sequence (DNA): TGTGCCAGCAGTTTATCGGCAGGAACAGATACGCAGTATTTT. Translation: CASSLSAGTDTQYF.

This clonotype was recorded a few times. V is TRBV28 and J is TRBJ2-7; no firm D call. The CDR3 loop spans 12 amino acids. Germline loops: CDR1 MDHEN, CDR2 SYDVKM. V was trimmed by 7 bases and J by 7 bases, leaving 14 bases between them. CDR3 nucleotides: TGTGCCAGCACCCCTTCTGTGGGTGAGCAGTACTTC. It specifies CASTPSVGEQYF.

This clonotype was recorded many times. V and J are TRBV29-1 and TRBJ2-7; possibly TRBD2 for D (6 bases). CDR1 SQVTM and CDR2 ANQGSEA come from the germline V gene. V was shortened by 3 bases and J by 0 bases, with 9 bases between the two germline ends. The CDR3 has 13 residues. In nucleotides, the CDR3 is TGCAGCGTTGATTTGCGGGGCTCCTACGAGCAGTACTTC. Its protein is CSVDLRGSYEQYF.

The V call is TRBV3-1, the J call TRBJ1-6, with D maybe TRBD1 (5 bases). Germline-derived CDR1 and CDR2 are LGHDT and YNNKEL (reference sequence). The CDR3 length is 13 residues. Between the trimmed V and J ends, which lost 4 bases and 8 bases, there was a span of 9 bases. The CDR3 sequence is CASSPAGDSPLHF. The DNA for the CDR3 is TGTGCCAGCAGCCCCGCGGGGGATTCACCCCTCCACTTT.

The chain has TRBV20-1 and TRBJ2-3, with a possible D match to TRBD1 (5 bases). The CDR3 covers 14 residues. Germline lookup yields CDR1 DFQATT and CDR2 SNEGSKA (reference sequence). The germline V and J ends were trimmed by 0 bases and 5 bases, with 12 bases remaining between them. The CDR3 DNA reads TGCAGTGCTAGAGATTGGGGCCGAGAAGATACGCAGTATTTT. This sequence encodes CSARDWGREDTQYF.

This clonotype was detected many times. This sequence joins TRBV28 and TRBJ2-3; 10 bases align to TRBD1. The trim removed 3 bases at V and 1 base at J, leaving 1 base unmatched. This CDR3 region has 15 residues. CDR1 and CDR2 (germline): MDHEN, SYDVKM. In nucleotides, the CDR3 is TGTGCCAGCAGTTTCGGACAGGGGGGCACAGATACGCAGTATTTT. Encoded protein: CASSFGQGGTDTQYF.

The chain combines TRBV6-5 with TRBJ2-1, with 8 bases that match TRBD2. V shed 4 bases, J shed 9 bases, and the junction held 8 bases outside the gene matches. The germline V gene encodes CDR1 MNHEY and CDR2 SVGAGI. This CDR3 region has 14 residues. CDR3 coding DNA: TGTGCCAGCAGTTCCGGGACTAGTTGGTTTGAGCAGTTCTTC. It encodes CASSSGTSWFEQFF.

V is TRBV27 and J is TRBJ2-3; TRBD1 is a possible D gene (6 bases). CDR1 MNHEY and CDR2 SMNVEV come from the germline V gene (reference sequence). The CDR3 is 17 amino acids. With 3 bases removed from V and 4 bases from J, the gap between germline ends came to 20 bases. CDR3 sequence (DNA): TGTGCCAGCAGTTTGACGAGGGCAGGGGTTATCGCAGATACGCAGTATTTT. Translating gives CASSLTRAGVIADTQYF.

At least ten counts were recorded for this clonotype. The chain is built from TRBV30 and TRBJ1-6, with 9 bases that match TRBD1. Germline V CDR1 and CDR2: GTSNPN, SVGIG (reference sequence). This CDR3 region has 13 residues. Germline trimming cut 4 bases from V and 7 bases from J; bases unmatched to any gene: 2. For the CDR3, the DNA is TGTGCCTGGAATGGACAGGGGAATTCACCCCTCCACTTT. Translated, it gives CAWNGQGNSPLHF. The full variable domain, with the rest looked up from reference TRBV30 and TRBJ1-6, is SQTIHQWPATLVQPVGSPLSLECTVEGTSNPNLYWYRQAAGRGLQLLFYSVGIGQISSEVPQNLSASRPQDRQFILSSKKLLLSDSGFYLCAWNGQGNSPLHFGNGTRLTVT.

This clonotype was observed once. The chain links TRBV28 to TRBJ1-5; TRBD1 agrees at 7 bases. The CDR3 runs 19 residues. The J segment lost 0 bases and the V segment lost 2 bases, leaving 13 bases of the junction unmatched. From germline, CDR1 is MDHEN and CDR2 SYDVKM. DNA of the CDR3: TGTGCCAGCAGTTTAGGGACAGACGAGCCACCTTGTAGCAATCAGCCCCAGCATTTT. Translated: CASSLGTDEPPCSNQPQHF.

The rearrangement joins TRBV25-1 to TRBJ2-7; D remains unclear. With 2 bases removed from V and 3 bases from J, the gap between germline ends came to 20 bases. This CDR3 has 17 residues. In germline, CDR1 is MGHDK, CDR2 SYGVNS. The chain's CDR3 is CASSETLLLAGHYEQYF. The CDR3 nucleotides read TGTGCCAGCAGTGAAACCCTACTCCTTGCCGGTCACTACGAGCAGTACTTC.

Concerning this clonotype: A much larger clone differs from this one at a single base, so this may be a read error. The J gene is TRBJ2-3, the V gene TRBV28, with D unresolved. Trimming cost V 2 bases and J 4 bases, with 10 bases left between them. The CDR3 consists of 14 residues. Germline CDR1 reads MDHEN; CDR2 reads SYDVKM. The CDR3: CASSLPRASDTQYF. The CDR3 DNA reads TGTGCCAGCAGTTTACCCCGGGCCTCAGATACGCAGTATTTT.

This chain links TRBV3-1 with TRBJ2-1; 11 bases are a match to TRBD2. The J call may be mistaken, given a closer DNA end match to TRBJ2-7. CDR3 length equals 15 residues. Germline V gene data show CDR1 as LGHDT and CDR2 as YNNKEL (reference sequence). CDR3 sequence: CASSPGTSGYNEQYF. CDR3 coding DNA: TGTGCCAGCAGCCCCGGGACTAGCGGTTACAATGAGCAGTACTTC.

This chain uses TRBV7-9 with TRBJ1-1; TRBD1 is a possible D gene (6 bases). Looked up from germline, CDR1 is SEHNR and CDR2 is FQNEAQ (reference sequence). Trimming removed 5 bases from V and 5 bases from J, with 21 bases in between. The CDR3 covers 16 residues. The CDR3 region is CASSRRGQGPGTEAFF. In nucleotides, the CDR3 is TGTGCCAGCAGCCGCCGCGGGCAGGGGCCGGGGACTGAAGCTTTCTTT.

V is TRBV5-6 and J is TRBJ1-1; D is perhaps TRBD1 (5 bases). Germline V gene sequence: CDR1 SGHDT, CDR2 YYEEEE. The ends were cut back, 0 bases at V and 4 bases at J, with 13 bases in the middle. The CDR3 totals 15 residues. The CDR3 nucleotides are TGTGCCAGCAGCTTGGGCGCAGGGCGCTCCACTGAAGCTTTCTTT. This codes for CASSLGAGRSTEAFF.

This clonotype was observed at least ten times. The chain employs TRBV12-3 or TRBV12-4 and TRBJ2-1; TRBD2 is a possible D gene (5 bases). The CDR3 runs to 15 residues. Between the trimmed V and J ends, which lost 9 bases and 1 base, there was a span of 16 bases. The CDR3 bases are TGTGCCAGTTCTCAGACCGGAGGTTCCTACAATGAGCAGTTCTTC. Translated, it gives CASSQTGGSYNEQFF.

This clonotype came up many times. The V and J genes are TRBV18 and TRBJ2-3, with D maybe TRBD2 (5 bases). Germline values: CDR1 KGHSH, CDR2 LQKENI. This CDR3 spans 16 amino acids. The V gene lost 3 bases and the J gene lost 4 bases, with 17 bases spanning the gap. The CDR3 region is CASSPTGLEYADTQYF. In DNA form, the CDR3 reads TGTGCCAGCTCACCGACTGGACTCGAATATGCAGATACGCAGTATTTT.

Many counts were recorded for this clonotype. The chain couples TRBV6-1 to TRBJ1-2; D gene unclear. The germline V gene has CDR1 MNHNS and CDR2 SASEGT. Trimming took off 6 bases at V and 5 bases at J, with 13 bases between the two ends. CDR3 length: 13 amino acids. The CDR3 DNA sequence: TGTGCCAGCAGCTTAAGTAGTGGGTATGGCTACACCTTC. Protein sequence: CASSLSSGYGYTF.

In its sample, this clonotype was seen a few times. The genes are TRBV20-1 and TRBJ2-7; D gene uncertain. Trimming left V 0 bases short and J 0 bases short, with 9 bases between. CDR1 is DFQATT, CDR2 SNEGSKA, per germline (reference sequence). The CDR3 contains 14 residues. CDR3 region: CSARDFWDSYEQYF. The DNA for the CDR3 is TGCAGTGCTAGAGATTTCTGGGACTCCTACGAGCAGTACTTC.

This clonotype was seen only a few times. Possible read error: a much larger clone is one base away. The chain links TRBV6-2 or TRBV6-3 to TRBJ2-1; maybe TRBD2 (5 bases). Trimming left V 2 bases short and J 8 bases short, with 16 bases between. The CDR3 is made up of 15 amino acids. From germline, CDR1 is MNHEY and CDR2 SVGEGT. CDR3: CASSYLAERADEQFF. The CDR3 nucleotides are TGTGCCAGCAGTTACCTCGCAGAGAGGGCGGATGAGCAGTTCTTC.

The table lists this clonotype with many counts. This rearrangement joins TRBV28 to TRBJ2-1; 12 positions agree with TRBD1. CDR1 is MDHEN, CDR2 SYDVKM, per germline. V lost 4 bases to trimming and J lost 7 bases; unmatched junction nucleotides: 5. CDR3 length: 15 amino acids. CDR3 sequence (DNA): TGTGCCAGCAGTTCACCGGGACAGGGGGCTAATGAGCAGTTCTTC. Translated: CASSSPGQGANEQFF.

This clonotype was recorded many times. The chain is built from TRBV5-1 and TRBJ2-5; D perhaps matches TRBD2 (6 bases). Germline V lookup: CDR1 SGHRS, CDR2 YFSETQ. CDR3 size: 15 residues. V was shortened by 4 bases and J by 1 base, with 14 bases between the two germline ends. In nucleotides, the CDR3 is TGCGCCAGCAGCCTAGCGCCGGGAACCCAAGAGACCCAGTACTTC. Its protein product is CASSLAPGTQETQYF.

The rearrangement joins TRBV24-1 to TRBJ2-3; no firm D call. V dropped 2 bases and J dropped 6 bases, with 14 bases sitting between them. The germline V gene has CDR1 KGHDR and CDR2 SFDVKD. The CDR3 extends over 15 amino acids. CDR3 in DNA: TGTGCCACCAGTGATTCGGATCCGCTTAGGGATACGCAGTATTTT. Its translation is CATSDSDPLRDTQYF.

This clonotype occurred a few times. This sequence joins TRBV6-1 and TRBJ2-1; TRBD1 or TRBD2 may be the D gene (5 bases each). This CDR3 comprises 15 residues. V was clipped by 0 bases and J by 9 bases, with 15 bases between them. CDR1 and CDR2 (germline): MNHNS, SASEGT. In DNA, the CDR3 is TGTGCCAGCAGTGAAGCGGGGGTGGGATTGGGTGAGCAGTTCTTC. Translated: CASSEAGVGLGEQFF.

Many counts were recorded for this clonotype. This sequence joins TRBV20-1 and TRBJ2-1; 14 positions match TRBD2. J lost 0 bases, V lost 6 bases, and 10 bases had no gene match. This CDR3 has 18 residues. Germline CDR1 and CDR2: DFQATT and SNEGSKA (reference sequence). CDR3 coding DNA: TGCAGTGCCCCGGGTTGGACTAGCGGGAGGAGCTCCTACAATGAGCAGTTCTTC. It yields the protein CSAPGWTSGRSSYNEQFF.